One and the same sample provided the 26 T cell receptor beta chains below, sequenced in a study of blood T cell repertoires in COVID-19. The data were produced by immunoSEQ multiplex PCR, yet TCRdb's version contains in-frame clones alone and is incomplete. The table shows a few hundred thousand clones, with 80% to 85% occurring only once. The material sequenced was peripheral blood. Every receptor here comes from a young woman with acute or convalescent COVID-19.

This sequence joins TRBV7-9 and TRBJ1-2; weak D call: TRBD1 (5 bases). Looked up from germline, CDR1 is SEHNR and CDR2 is FQNEAQ (reference sequence). V was cut by 4 bases and J by 8 bases, with 20 bases left in between. This CDR3 comprises 15 residues. CDR3 coding DNA: TGTGCCAGCAGCTCCGGAAACGGGGGAGGGTACGGCTACACCTTC. It encodes CASSSGNGGGYGYTF.

V usage is TRBV27 and J usage is TRBJ2-5; D possibly corresponds to TRBD1 (6 bases). Germline V gene lookup returns CDR1 MNHEY and CDR2 SMNVEV (reference sequence). The CDR3 is 13 residues long. Between the trimmed V and J ends, which lost 5 bases and 4 bases, there was a span of 11 bases. The DNA of the CDR3 is TGTGCCAGCAGTATACAGGGACCAGAGACCCAGTACTTC. Translated, it gives CASSIQGPETQYF.

This sequence joins TRBV11-2 and TRBJ2-7; 8 bases map to TRBD2. V dropped 5 bases and J dropped 5; count of bases not matched to a gene: 11. The germline gives CDR1 SGHAT, CDR2 FQNNGV. CDR3 size: 15 residues. The CDR3 here is CASSPGTSRLDEQYF. The CDR3 bases are TGTGCCAGCAGCCCAGGGACTAGTCGGCTCGACGAGCAGTACTTC.

CDR3 nucleotide sequence: TGTGCCAGCAGTCCCCCGGGACACGGAATCCGTCTAGCCAAAAACATTCAGTACTTC. Amino acid sequence: CASSPPGHGIRLAKNIQYF. The chain has TRBV28 and TRBJ2-4, with D perhaps TRBD1 (6 bases). The CDR3 has 19 residues. V was trimmed by 5 bases and J by 0 bases, leaving 23 bases between them. From germline, CDR1 is MDHEN and CDR2 SYDVKM.

This sequence joins TRBV5-1 and TRBJ2-5; TRBD1 matches 7 bases. The germline CDR1 and CDR2 sequences are SGHRS and YFSETQ. The CDR3 sequence is 15 residues long. J gave up 4 bases and V 7 bases, and 13 bases lay outside the gene matches. CDR3 nucleotides: TGCGCCAGCTCGCCTCCGACAGGGCTCCGAGAGACCCAGTACTTC. Protein: CASSPPTGLRETQYF.

This chain joins TRBV20-1 and TRBJ2-7; D gene unclear. This CDR3 contains 15 residues. Trimming pared 3 bases from V and 4 bases from J, leaving 19 bases between. Germline V gene sequence: CDR1 DFQATT, CDR2 SNEGSKA (reference sequence). The CDR3 here is CSASLTTSLHYEQYF. CDR3 DNA sequence: TGCAGTGCTAGTCTGACGACATCCCTCCATTACGAGCAGTACTTC.

This sequence joins TRBV6-2 or TRBV6-3 and TRBJ2-7; D might be TRBD2 (6 bases). Germline V lookup: CDR1 MNHEY, CDR2 SVGEGT. V lost 6 bases, J lost 1 base, and 16 bases lay in between. CDR3 length equals 15 residues. In DNA form, the CDR3 reads TGTGCCAGCAGCCGAAACGCGGGGCAATCCTACGAGCAGTACTTC. It translates to CASSRNAGQSYEQYF.

This sequence joins TRBV7-3 and TRBJ1-5; TRBD1 aligns across 12 bases. Germline CDR1 and CDR2: SGHTA and FQGTGA. With V trimmed by 5 bases and J by 6 bases, 8 bases remained unmatched. The CDR3 is 16 residues long. This CDR3 reads CASSPGTGGAGQPQHF. Here the CDR3 DNA reads TGTGCCAGCAGCCCGGGGACAGGGGGCGCGGGTCAGCCCCAGCATTTT.

V is TRBV29-1 and J is TRBJ1-6; D gene unclear. V gave up 7 bases and J gave up 3 bases, with 10 bases separating them. CDR3 length equals 13 residues. Germline V lookup: CDR1 SQVTM, CDR2 ANQGSEA. The CDR3 DNA reads as TGCAGCGCCGGAGACGACTATAATTCACCCCTCCACTTT. It codes for CSAGDDYNSPLHF.

The J gene is TRBJ1-6, the V gene TRBV2; no clear D gene. The CDR3 has 12 residues. With 6 bases removed from V and 10 bases from J, the gap between germline ends came to 10 bases. Germline values: CDR1 SNHLY, CDR2 FYNNEI. The CDR3, as DNA: TGTGCCAGCAGGCCCAGTGAATCACCCCTCCACTTT. This sequence encodes CASRPSESPLHF.

This clone was detected once. V is TRBV6-4 and J is TRBJ2-1; 8 nucleotides agree with TRBD1. The ends lost 4 bases at V and 12 bases at J; junction bases unmatched: 5. From germline, CDR1 is MRHNA and CDR2 SNTAGT. The CDR3 consists of 12 residues. The CDR3 loop is CASSAGGAGQFF. CDR3 sequence (DNA): TGTGCCAGCAGTGCAGGGGGCGCGGGGCAGTTCTTC.

The rearrangement joins TRBV29-1 to TRBJ2-5, with TRBD1 identical over 8 bases. This CDR3 is built from 13 residues. The germline V gene encodes CDR1 SQVTM and CDR2 ANQGSEA. The trim removed 7 bases at V and 5 bases at J, leaving 9 bases unmatched. CDR3 nucleotide sequence: TGCAGCGCCGATGGGACAGGCGGGGAGACCCAGTACTTC. Translating it yields CSADGTGGETQYF.

In this sample, this clone turned up a few times. The chain links TRBV19 to TRBJ2-7; 8 bases agree with TRBD1. Germline values: CDR1 LNHDA, CDR2 SQIVND (reference sequence). The length of the CDR3 is 14 residues. The V gene end was trimmed by 3 bases and the J gene end by 3 bases; junction bases not matched to a gene: 4. CDR3 sequence (DNA): TGTGCCAGTAGTATCCAGGGGGCAGTCTACGAGCAGTACTTC. It yields the protein CASSIQGAVYEQYF.

This clone was observed a handful of times. This rearrangement joins TRBV12-5 to TRBJ2-7, with D possibly TRBD1 on 6 matching bases. Germline CDR1 is LGHNT and CDR2 is FRNRAP. With 2 bases removed from V and 3 bases from J, the gap between germline ends came to 17 bases. CDR3 size: 16 residues. In DNA, the CDR3 is TGTGCTAGTGGTTTGAAACAGGGTAGTGTGAGCTACGAGCAGTACTTC. It specifies CASGLKQGSVSYEQYF.

This chain links TRBV30 with TRBJ2-2; 10 nucleotides line up with TRBD2. With V trimmed by 0 bases and J by 6 bases, 16 bases remained unmatched. Germline lookup yields CDR1 GTSNPN and CDR2 SVGIG (reference sequence). The CDR3 runs to 19 residues. The CDR3 DNA follows: TGTGCCTGGAGTGTACTGTTGGTAGCGGGAGGAGGGTGGTCCGGGGAGCTGTTTTTT. This encodes CAWSVLLVAGGGWSGELFF.

This chain links TRBV28 with TRBJ2-7, with 11 nucleotides matching TRBD2. Germline CDR1 MDHEN, CDR2 SYDVKM. J was trimmed by 4 bases and V by 6 bases; bases with no gene match: 8. There are 15 residues in the CDR3. Written as DNA, the CDR3 is TGTGCCAGCAGCCAAACTAGCGGGGGATCTTACGAGCAGTACTTC. Translating it yields CASSQTSGGSYEQYF.

The V gene is TRBV10-2, the J gene TRBJ2-2; 11 bases match TRBD2. Unmatched junction bases numbered 12, after V lost 10 bases and J lost 5 bases. Germline lookup yields CDR1 WSHSY and CDR2 SAAADI. The CDR3 covers 16 residues. Here the CDR3 DNA reads TGCGCCACCATCGACTTAGCGGGAGGGCGAACCGGGGAGCTGTTTTTT. This gives the protein CATIDLAGGRTGELFF.

The V gene is TRBV19, the J gene TRBJ2-1; possible D gene TRBD2, 7 bases. Germline CDR1 LNHDA, CDR2 SQIVND (reference sequence). Trimming shortened V by 6 bases and J by 7 bases, and 13 bases separated the two germline ends. This CDR3 has 13 residues. In DNA form, the CDR3 reads TGTGCCAGTAGGCGTGGGGGGGCGAATGAGCAGTTCTTC. Translation gives CASRRGGANEQFF.

This rearrangement joins TRBV5-8 to TRBJ2-3; D unclear. The V and J ends lost 1 base and 5 bases respectively, with 8 bases between them. This CDR3 spans 13 amino acids. Germline CDR1 and CDR2: SGHTS and YDEGEE. The CDR3 protein is CASSLTNLDTQYF. The CDR3, as DNA: TGTGCCAGCAGCTTGACTAACCTAGATACGCAGTATTTT.

The V call is TRBV5-1, the J call TRBJ2-6; D call uncertain. V lost 4 bases to trimming and J lost 0 bases, with 20 bases between them. The CDR3 is 19 residues long. The V gene's germline CDR1 is SGHRS and CDR2 YFSETQ. CDR3 sequence reads: CASSLLGPPQSSGANVLTF. The CDR3 DNA is TGCGCCAGCAGCCTCTTGGGCCCCCCGCAATCCTCTGGGGCCAACGTCCTGACTTTC.

The V gene is TRBV7-8, the J gene TRBJ1-5; D is unclear. Germline CDR1 SGHVS, CDR2 FQNEAQ. V gave up 3 bases and J gave up 4 bases, with 10 bases separating them. This CDR3 spans 14 amino acids. The CDR3 coding sequence is TGTGCCAGCAGCTTGGTGCAGACAAATCAGCCCCAGCATTTT. As protein: CASSLVQTNQPQHF.

This clone is a singleton in its sample. The V call is TRBV3-1 (or the pseudogene TRBV3-2), the J call TRBJ1-5; 8 bases are a match to TRBD1. V was pared by 4 bases and J by 5 bases, with 4 bases of the junction left unmatched. Germline assignment: CDR1 LGHDT and CDR2 YNNKEL (reference sequence). The CDR3 contains 14 residues. CDR3 sequence (DNA): TGTGCCAGCAGCCGAACAGGGGGGGATCAGCCCCAGCATTTT. Protein: CASSRTGGDQPQHF.

The V and J genes are TRBV25-1 and TRBJ1-6; no firm D call. Germline assignment: CDR1 MGHDK and CDR2 SYGVNS. Between the trimmed V and J ends, which lost 9 bases and 5 bases, there was a span of 14 bases. The CDR3 extends over 14 amino acids. CDR3 bases: TGTGCCAGTGTCCAGGACGGGGATAATTCACCCCTCCACTTT. It yields the protein CASVQDGDNSPLHF.

The chain carries TRBV15 and TRBJ1-5; 8 bases align to TRBD1. This CDR3 region has 21 residues. Trimming cost V 3 bases and J 0 bases; bases outside gene matches: 19. Germline CDR1 is LNHNV and CDR2 is YYDKDF (reference sequence). CDR3 sequence reads: CATSRSIQGANIQYSNQPQHF. CDR3 nucleotide sequence: TGTGCCACCAGCAGGTCGATCCAGGGGGCGAATATCCAATATAGCAATCAGCCCCAGCATTTT.

The chain recombines TRBV19 with TRBJ2-1; 9 bases match TRBD2. The V gene's germline CDR1 is LNHDA and CDR2 SQIVND (reference sequence). Trimming at V came to 8 bases and at J to 10 bases, leaving 24 bases not matched to a gene. This CDR3 comprises 18 residues. CDR3 loop: CASSGIRPSGGIWGEQFF. The CDR3 bases are TGTGCCAGTTCCGGGATCCGCCCAAGCGGGGGGATCTGGGGCGAGCAGTTCTTC.

The rearrangement uses TRBV6-5 and TRBJ2-1; maybe TRBD2 (6 bases). With 7 bases removed from V and 9 bases from J, the gap between germline ends came to 19 bases. Germline V CDR1 and CDR2: MNHEY, SVGAGI. The CDR3 runs to 14 residues. CDR3 nucleotides: TGTGCCAGCACCCTAGCGACTCGTCTAGGTGAGCAGTTCTTC. Encoded protein: CASTLATRLGEQFF.